This T cell receptor (beta chain) stems from a study of Graves' ophthalmopathy and Graves' hyperthyroidism. Turning to the study itself: Untreated patients at initial diagnosis provided peripheral blood. General study findings and limits: The model's ophthalmopathy progression predictions had approximately 65% sensitivity and 72.22% specificity. Among thyroid clonotypes expanded above 0.001 frequency, most also appeared in blood.

A remark on this clonotype: Its cognate antigen is unknown.

Trimming shortened V by 5 bases and J by 1 base, and 20 bases separated the two germline ends. The length of the CDR3 is 17 residues. Germline V gene lookup returns CDR1 MGHDK and CDR2 SYGVNS. Amplifying from RNA transcripts, the study obtained TCR beta CDR3 regions. Second-round multiplex PCR followed a first-round RT-PCR using HTBI primers. TCRdb recomputed calls from the multiplex PCR reads with MiXCR, one row per CDR3 protein. The sample shows about 640,000 distinct CDR3 sequences, about 40% of them seen only once. The rearrangement links TRBV25-1 to TRBJ1-1, with D uncertain. The material sequenced was peripheral blood. This receptor was obtained from an adult man with Graves' ophthalmopathy. The CDR3 reads CASSYEVGGAQNTEAFF. Here the CDR3 DNA reads TGTGCCAGCAGTTACGAAGTGGGCGGTGCCCAGAACACTGAAGCTTTCTTT. Together with reference TRBV25-1 and TRBJ1-1, the CDR3 gives the full variable domain: EADIYQTPRYLVIGTGKKITLECSQTMGHDKMYWYQQDPGMELHLIHYSYGVNSTEKGDLSSESTVSRIRTEHFPLTLESARPSHTSQYLCASSYEVGGAQNTEAFFGQGTRLTVV.